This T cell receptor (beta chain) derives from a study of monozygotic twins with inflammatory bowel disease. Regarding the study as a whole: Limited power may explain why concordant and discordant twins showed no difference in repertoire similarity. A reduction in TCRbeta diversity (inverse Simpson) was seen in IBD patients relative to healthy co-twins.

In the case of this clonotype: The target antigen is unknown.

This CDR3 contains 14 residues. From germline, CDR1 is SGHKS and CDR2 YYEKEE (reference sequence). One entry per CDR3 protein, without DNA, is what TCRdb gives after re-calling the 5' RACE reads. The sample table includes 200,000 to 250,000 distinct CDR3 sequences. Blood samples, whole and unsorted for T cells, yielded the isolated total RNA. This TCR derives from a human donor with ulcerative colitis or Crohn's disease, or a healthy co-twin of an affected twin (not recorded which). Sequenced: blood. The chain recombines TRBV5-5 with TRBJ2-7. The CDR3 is CASSLEVSHYEQYF. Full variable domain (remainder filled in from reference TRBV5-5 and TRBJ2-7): DAGVTQSPTHLIKTRGQQVTLRCSPISGHKSVSWYQQVLGQGPQFIFQYYEKEERGRGNFPDRFSARQFPNYSSELNVNALLLGDSALYLCASSLEVSHYEQYFGPGTRLTVT.